These 9 T cell receptor beta chains came from one sample sequenced in a study of blood T cell repertoires in COVID-19. Profiled with immunoSEQ multiplex PCR; TCRdb holds only in-frame clones, not every one. The table has over 90,000 clones, roughly four fifths seen once; the top ten hold around 10%. Material for sequencing was peripheral blood. The receptors derive from a middle-aged man with active or convalescent COVID-19.

The V call is TRBV18, the J call TRBJ2-1; the match to TRBD2 covers 7 bases. The CDR3 sequence is 15 residues long. With V trimmed by 3 bases and J by 6 bases, 8 bases remained unmatched. Germline V gene sequence: CDR1 KGHSH, CDR2 LQKENI. This CDR3 reads CASSPQWGGFNEQFF. CDR3 bases: TGTGCCAGCTCACCGCAGTGGGGGGGTTTCAATGAGCAGTTCTTC.

This clone has only one observation. The chain employs TRBV6-5 and TRBJ2-7; no reliable D call. Germline V CDR1 and CDR2: MNHEY, SVGAGI. Trimming shortened V by 3 bases and J by 2 bases, and 11 bases separated the two germline ends. CDR3 length: 14 residues. CDR3 residues: CASSYLPTPYEQYF. The CDR3 DNA is TGTGCCAGCAGTTATTTGCCAACTCCCTACGAGCAGTACTTC.

The chain recombines TRBV7-9 with TRBJ1-6; D is ambiguous. The CDR3 length is 14 residues. The V and J ends lost 0 bases and 7 bases respectively, with 7 bases between them. Germline CDR1 is SEHNR and CDR2 is FQNEAQ (reference sequence). The CDR3 reads CASSLARRNSPLHF. The CDR3 DNA sequence: TGTGCCAGCAGCTTAGCGCGGAGGAATTCACCCCTCCACTTT.

V gene TRBV29-1 combines with J gene TRBJ2-7; 10 bases are a match to TRBD1. V shed 6 bases, J shed 7 bases, and the junction held 6 bases outside the gene matches. Germline loops: CDR1 SQVTM, CDR2 ANQGSEA. The CDR3 runs 12 residues. The chain's CDR3 is CSVGDRGREQYF. CDR3 coding DNA: TGCAGCGTAGGAGACAGGGGGCGGGAGCAGTACTTC.

The chain combines TRBV25-1 with TRBJ1-1; D is uncertain. CDR1 is MGHDK and CDR2 is SYGVNS in the germline V gene. The CDR3 is 13 residues long. V gave up 7 bases and J gave up 1 base, with 10 bases separating them. In DNA form, the CDR3 reads TGTGCCAGCACCCTGACGGGGAACACTGAAGCTTTCTTT. Translating gives CASTLTGNTEAFF.

The chain recombines TRBV9 with TRBJ1-1; D is ambiguous. The CDR3 extends over 15 amino acids. Germline values: CDR1 SGDLS, CDR2 YYNGEE. Trimming removed 4 bases at V and 2 bases at J, with 15 bases between. The CDR3 sequence is CASSPQRGGNTEAFF. The CDR3 nucleotides are TGTGCCAGCAGCCCCCAGCGGGGAGGCAACACTGAAGCTTTCTTT.

The rearrangement joins TRBV7-2 to TRBJ2-7; TRBD1 is a possible D gene (6 bases). Trimming took off 5 bases at V and 3 bases at J, with 11 bases between the two ends. Germline values: CDR1 SGHTA, CDR2 FQGNSA. The CDR3 is 13 amino acids. The CDR3 spells CASSKRGNYEQYF. The CDR3 nucleotides are TGTGCCAGCAGCAAGAGGGGGAACTACGAGCAGTACTTC.

The chain combines TRBV3-1 (or the pseudogene TRBV3-2) with TRBJ2-3; TRBD2 matches 11 bases. CDR3 length: 15 residues. CDR1 is LGHDT and CDR2 is YNNKEL in the germline V gene (reference sequence). The J segment lost 8 bases and the V segment lost 1 base, leaving 5 bases of the junction unmatched. The CDR3 reads CASSQVTSGGSTQYF. DNA for the CDR3: TGTGCCAGCAGCCAAGTCACTAGCGGGGGTTCTACGCAGTATTTT.

The genes are TRBV3-1 (or the pseudogene TRBV3-2) and TRBJ2-7; 7 nucleotides line up with TRBD1. CDR1 and CDR2 (germline): LGHDT, YNNKEL (reference sequence). The CDR3 is made up of 15 amino acids. Germline trimming cut 1 base from V and 2 bases from J; bases unmatched to any gene: 5. Written as DNA, the CDR3 is TGTGCCAGCAGCCAAGTAGCAGGGGGAGCCTACGAGCAGTACTTC. It is translated as CASSQVAGGAYEQYF.